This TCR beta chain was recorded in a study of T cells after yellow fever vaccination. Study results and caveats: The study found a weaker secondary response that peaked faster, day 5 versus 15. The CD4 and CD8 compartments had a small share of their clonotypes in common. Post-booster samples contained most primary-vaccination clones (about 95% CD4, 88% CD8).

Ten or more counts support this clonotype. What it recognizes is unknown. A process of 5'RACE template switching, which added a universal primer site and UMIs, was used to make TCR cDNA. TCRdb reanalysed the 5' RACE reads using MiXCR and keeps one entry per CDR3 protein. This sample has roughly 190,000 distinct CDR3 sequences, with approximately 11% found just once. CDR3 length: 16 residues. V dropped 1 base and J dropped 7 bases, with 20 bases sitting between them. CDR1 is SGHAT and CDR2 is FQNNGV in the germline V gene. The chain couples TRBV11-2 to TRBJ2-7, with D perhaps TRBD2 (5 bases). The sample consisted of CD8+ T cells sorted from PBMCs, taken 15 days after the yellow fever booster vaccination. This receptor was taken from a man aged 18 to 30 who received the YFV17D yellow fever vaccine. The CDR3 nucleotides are TGTGCCAGCAGCTTAGGGGTACAGCCTAACCGGGAAGAGCAGTACTTC. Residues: CASSLGVQPNREEQYF.